One TCR beta chain is described in this entry. Its specificity is unknown. A read error is likely, as this CDR3 ends without the conserved phenylalanine or tryptophan. These data originate in a study of Graves' ophthalmopathy and Graves' hyperthyroidism. Study-wide results and limits: Blood samples also showed most expanded thyroid clonotypes exceeding 0.001 frequency.

Certain patients were not enrolled. These were patients with other autoimmune diseases, uncontrolled infections, pregnancy or lactation. Diagnosis relied on clinical symptoms, serum thyroxine, TRAb, thyroid ultrasound and orbital computed tomography. The PBMCs originated from less than 13 ml of fresh peripheral blood. This CDR3 is built from 14 residues. V gave up 5 bases and J gave up 0 bases, with 13 bases separating them. Germline values: CDR1 DFQATT, CDR2 SNEGSKA (reference sequence). RNA transcripts were the source from which TCR beta CDR3 regions were amplified. HTBI-primed first-round RT-PCR preceded second-round multiplex PCR. TCRdb re-analysed the multiplex PCR reads in MiXCR, keeping a single row per CDR3 protein. The sample has 650,000 to 900,000 distinct CDR3 sequences, 40% seen once.

Sequenced input: peripheral blood. This chain uses TRBV20-1 with TRBJ1-1; D unclear. This TCR came from an adult man with Graves' ophthalmopathy. CDR3: CSASRSGLNTEAFL. The CDR3 bases are TGCAGTGCTTCCAGATCGGGCCTGAACACTGAAGCTTTCCTT.